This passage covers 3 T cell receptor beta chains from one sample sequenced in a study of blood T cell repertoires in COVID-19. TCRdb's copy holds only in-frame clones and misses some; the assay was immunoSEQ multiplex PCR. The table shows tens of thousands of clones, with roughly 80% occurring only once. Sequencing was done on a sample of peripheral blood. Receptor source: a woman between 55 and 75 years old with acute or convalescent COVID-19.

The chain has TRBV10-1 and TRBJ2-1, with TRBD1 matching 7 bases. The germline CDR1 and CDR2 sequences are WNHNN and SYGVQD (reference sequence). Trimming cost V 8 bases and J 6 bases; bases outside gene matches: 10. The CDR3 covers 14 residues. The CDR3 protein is CASSTGTPSNEQFF. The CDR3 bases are TGCGCCAGCTCGACAGGGACCCCCTCCAATGAGCAGTTCTTC.

Written as DNA, the CDR3 is TGTGCCAGCAGCATCGGGACAGGGGGCGCGTCAGGCTACACCTTC. Translating it yields CASSIGTGGASGYTF. The gene calls are TRBV7-2 and TRBJ1-2, with 12 bases fitting TRBD1. V lost 5 bases to trimming and J lost 8 bases; unmatched junction nucleotides: 9. This CDR3 is 15 amino acids long. From germline, CDR1 is SGHTA and CDR2 FQGNSA.

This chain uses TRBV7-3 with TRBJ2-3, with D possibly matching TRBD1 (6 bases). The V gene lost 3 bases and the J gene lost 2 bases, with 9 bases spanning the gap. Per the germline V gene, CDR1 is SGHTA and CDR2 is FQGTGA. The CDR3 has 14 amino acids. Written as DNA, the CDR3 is TGTGCCAGCAGCTTTGGACAGTTCACAGATACGCAGTATTTT. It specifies CASSFGQFTDTQYF.